A selection of T cell receptor beta chains follows, all from one sample in a study of early T cells in non-severe SARS-CoV-2 infection. Using its own MiXCR run on the 5' RACE reads, TCRdb lists one record per CDR3 protein. The table includes about 69,000 distinct CDR3 sequences, 8.5% to 10% detected once. The sequenced material came from whole blood. These receptor sequences come from an adult who was a healthcare worker with PCR-confirmed SARS-CoV-2 infection or an uninfected control (not recorded which). CDR3s include the opening cysteine and the closing phenylalanine or tryptophan. Each record gives: CDR3 length, J gene, V gene, CDR3 protein.

15,TRBJ1-4,TRBV5-1,CASSLAGQGAEKLFF
11,TRBJ2-7,TRBV7-9,CAAGREYEQYF
13,TRBJ2-1,TRBV19,CASRGRDGSEQFF
17,TRBJ2-6,TRBV7-2,CASSTRYGGTGANVLTF
13,TRBJ2-1,TRBV7-3,CASSLAGGNEQFF
15,TRBJ2-3,TRBV19,CASSIRQGGTDTQYF
15,TRBJ1-6,TRBV20-1,CSARDLVRGSSPLHF
12,TRBJ2-3,TRBV29-1,CSVEVSADTQYF
13,TRBJ2-1,TRBV5-1,CASSLRGREKLFF
16,TRBJ2-7,TRBV28,CASSSRQGKVFYEQYF
12,TRBJ2-7,TRBV6-5,CASSYLGGEQYF
17,TRBJ1-1,TRBV5-8,CASPGLPSSGWNTEAFF
15,TRBJ2-2,TRBV4-3,CASSQDRGPDGELFF
14,TRBJ2-3,TRBV7-3,CASSPVLGGDTQYF
17,TRBJ2-7,TRBV5-6,CASSQDRVGQGSYEQYF
12,TRBJ2-3,TRBV7-2,CASSFQGRTQYF
14,TRBJ2-2,TRBV11-1,CASSWTPSTGELFF
14,TRBJ2-3,TRBV5-1,CASSLQRGPDTQYF
16,TRBJ2-2,TRBV6-2/TRBV6-3,CASSRPGAPNTGELFF
14,TRBJ1-5,TRBV18,CATTADRANQPQHF
16,TRBJ2-3,TRBV4-2,CASSQARGVGGDTQYF
17,TRBJ1-3,TRBV4-3,CASSQDYRAGSGNTIYF
14,TRBJ2-3,TRBV6-1,CASSLNRGTDTQYF
16,TRBJ2-3,TRBV12-3/TRBV12-4,CASSLGPAGGTDTQYF
14,TRBJ2-7,TRBV5-6,CASSFFQGRHEQYF
13,TRBJ1-2,TRBV6-1,CASIRTPRDGYTF
13,TRBJ2-1,TRBV4-1,CASSPRGGNEQFF
15,TRBJ2-3,TRBV6-6,CASSYSGILVDTQYF
14,TRBJ2-1,TRBV7-9,CASSQPAGDNEQFF
13,TRBJ1-5,TRBV21-1,CASRRGARQPQHF
13,TRBJ2-3,TRBV6-1,CASSDQRSDTQYF
12,TRBJ2-1,TRBV6-1,CASSWVVNEQFF
17,TRBJ2-3,TRBV2,CASSEAVLAGVGDTQYF